The 7 T cell receptor beta chains below come from one sample, sequenced in a study of blood T cell repertoires in COVID-19. Profiling relied on immunoSEQ multiplex PCR, and the TCRdb table lists in-frame clones only, not all of them. The data hold approximately 240,000 clones, with about 86% observed a single time. The sequencing sample was made of PBMCs or T cells enriched from blood (not recorded which). The origin of the receptors is a woman between 45 and 65 years old in a cohort exposed to, infected with or recovered from COVID-19 (not recorded which).

This chain uses TRBV3-1 (or the pseudogene TRBV3-2) with TRBJ2-2; D possibly corresponds to TRBD2 (6 bases). There are 15 residues in the CDR3. Germline CDR1 LGHDT, CDR2 YNNKEL (reference sequence). The V end lost 1 base, the J end lost 2 bases, and 8 bases lay between the germline ends. The CDR3 loop is CASSQAAGNTGELFF. DNA for the CDR3: TGTGCCAGCAGCCAAGCGGCGGGAAACACCGGGGAGCTGTTTTTT.

A word on this clone: The conserved final phenylalanine or tryptophan is absent from the CDR3, which likely points to a read error. No DNA is shown, since the ends of the CDR3 on it are uncertain; the CDR3 is the one TCRdb lists. The chain couples TRBV2 to TRBJ1-1. Germline V CDR1 and CDR2: SNHLY, FYNNEI. The CDR3 has 21 amino acids, counting both end residues. This chain's CDR3 is CASTRTAEQIAFSQVSGLSCV.

The chain combines TRBV30 with TRBJ2-7, with a tentative D call TRBD2 (5 bases). With 0 bases removed from V and 6 bases from J, the gap between germline ends came to 12 bases. Germline V CDR1 and CDR2: GTSNPN, SVGIG (reference sequence). The CDR3 covers 13 residues. DNA of the CDR3: TGTGCCTGGAGTGTATCGGGCAGCGGCGAGCAGTACTTC. Translating it yields CAWSVSGSGEQYF.

This clone came up once. V and J are TRBV18 and TRBJ2-7; 9 nucleotides agree with TRBD1. V gave up 4 bases and J gave up 0 bases; unmatched junction bases: 7. CDR1 KGHSH and CDR2 LQKENI come from the germline V gene. CDR3 length equals 16 residues. CDR3 amino acids: CASSRGQGSSSYEQYF. The DNA of the CDR3 is TGTGCCAGCTCACGGGGACAGGGCTCGAGCTCCTACGAGCAGTACTTC. The full variable domain, with the rest looked up from reference TRBV18 and TRBJ2-7, is NAGVMQNPRHLVRRRGQEARLRCSPMKGHSHVYWYRQLPEEGLKFMVYLQKENIIDESGMPKERFSAEFPKEGPSILRIQQVVRGDSAAYFCASSRGQGSSSYEQYFGPGTRLTVT.

In regard to this clone: Given a much more abundant clone one base away, this may be a read error. V gene TRBV7-3 combines with J gene TRBJ1-1; D is uncertain. The CDR3 is 13 residues long. Germline CDR1 SGHTA, CDR2 FQGTGA. Trimming removed 3 bases at V and 0 bases at J, with 5 bases between. The CDR3 is CASSFDMNTEAFF. CDR3 sequence (DNA): TGTGCCAGCAGCTTTGACATGAACACTGAAGCTTTCTTT.

V gene TRBV6-2 or TRBV6-3 combines with J gene TRBJ1-1; maybe TRBD1 (5 bases). The CDR3 sequence is 13 residues long. Germline CDR1 reads MNHEY; CDR2 reads SVGEGT. V dropped 5 bases and J dropped 8 bases, with 15 bases sitting between them. The CDR3 loop is CASSLGGPGEAFF. CDR3 DNA sequence: TGTGCCAGCAGTCTCGGGGGACCGGGGGAAGCTTTCTTT.

This clone appeared a few times. V gene TRBV24-1 combines with J gene TRBJ2-2; the D gene is possibly TRBD2 (5 bases). V lost 7 bases, J lost 7 bases, and 15 bases lay in between. Germline V lookup: CDR1 KGHDR, CDR2 SFDVKD. CDR3 length: 14 residues. The CDR3 here is CATRLVNVHGELFF. The CDR3 nucleotides are TGTGCCACCAGACTAGTCAATGTCCACGGGGAGCTGTTTTTT.